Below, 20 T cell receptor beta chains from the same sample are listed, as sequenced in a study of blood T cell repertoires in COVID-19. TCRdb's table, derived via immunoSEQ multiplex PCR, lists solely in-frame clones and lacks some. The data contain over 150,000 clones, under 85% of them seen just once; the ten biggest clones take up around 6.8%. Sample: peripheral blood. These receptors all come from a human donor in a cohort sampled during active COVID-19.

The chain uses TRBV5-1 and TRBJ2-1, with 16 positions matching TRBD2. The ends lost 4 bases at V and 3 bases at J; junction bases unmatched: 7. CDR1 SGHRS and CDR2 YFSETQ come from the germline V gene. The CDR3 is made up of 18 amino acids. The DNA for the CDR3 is TGCGCCAGCAGCGACCAGGGACTAGCGGGGGGGAGCTACAATGAGCAGTTCTTC. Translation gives CASSDQGLAGGSYNEQFF.

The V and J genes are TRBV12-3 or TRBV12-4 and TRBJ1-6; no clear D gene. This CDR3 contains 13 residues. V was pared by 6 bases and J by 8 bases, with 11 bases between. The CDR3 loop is CASRPLPDSPLHF. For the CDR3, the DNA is TGTGCCAGCAGGCCACTTCCCGATTCACCCCTCCACTTT.

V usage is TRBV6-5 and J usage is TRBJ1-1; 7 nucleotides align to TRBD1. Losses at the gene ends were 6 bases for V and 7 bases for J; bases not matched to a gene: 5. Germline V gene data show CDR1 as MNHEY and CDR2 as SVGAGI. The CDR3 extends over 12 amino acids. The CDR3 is CASSHRGGEAFF. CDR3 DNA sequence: TGTGCCAGCAGCCACAGGGGCGGTGAAGCTTTCTTT.

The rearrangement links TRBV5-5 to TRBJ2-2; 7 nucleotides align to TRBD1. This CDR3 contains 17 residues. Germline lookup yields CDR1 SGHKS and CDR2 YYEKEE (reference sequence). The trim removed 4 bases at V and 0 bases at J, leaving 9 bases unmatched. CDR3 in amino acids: CASSPRTGFTNTGELFF. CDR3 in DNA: TGTGCCAGCAGCCCGAGGACAGGTTTTACGAACACCGGGGAGCTGTTTTTT.

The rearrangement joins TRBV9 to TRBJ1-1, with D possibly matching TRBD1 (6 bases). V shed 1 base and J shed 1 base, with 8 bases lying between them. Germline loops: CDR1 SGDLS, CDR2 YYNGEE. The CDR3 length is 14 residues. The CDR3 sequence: CASSVRQENTEAFF. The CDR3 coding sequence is TGTGCCAGCAGCGTAAGACAGGAGAACACTGAAGCTTTCTTT.

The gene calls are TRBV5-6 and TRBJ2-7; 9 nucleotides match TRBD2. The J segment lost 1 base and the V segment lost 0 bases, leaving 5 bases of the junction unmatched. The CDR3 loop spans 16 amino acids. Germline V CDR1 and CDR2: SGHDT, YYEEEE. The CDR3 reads CASSLGLAGMSYEQYF. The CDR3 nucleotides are TGTGCCAGCAGCTTGGGCCTAGCGGGGATGTCCTACGAGCAGTACTTC.

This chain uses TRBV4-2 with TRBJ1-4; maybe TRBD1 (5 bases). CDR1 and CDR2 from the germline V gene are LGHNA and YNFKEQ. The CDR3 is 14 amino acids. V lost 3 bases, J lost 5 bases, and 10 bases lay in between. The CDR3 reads CASSHDSPNEKLFF. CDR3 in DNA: TGTGCCAGCAGCCACGACAGCCCAAATGAAAAACTGTTTTTT.

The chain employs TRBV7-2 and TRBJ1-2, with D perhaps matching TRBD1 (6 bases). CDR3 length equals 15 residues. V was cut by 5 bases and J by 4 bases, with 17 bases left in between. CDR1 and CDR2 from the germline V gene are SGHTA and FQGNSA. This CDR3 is CASSPRDTLSYGYTF. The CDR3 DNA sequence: TGTGCCAGCAGCCCAAGGGACACCCTTTCCTATGGCTACACCTTC.

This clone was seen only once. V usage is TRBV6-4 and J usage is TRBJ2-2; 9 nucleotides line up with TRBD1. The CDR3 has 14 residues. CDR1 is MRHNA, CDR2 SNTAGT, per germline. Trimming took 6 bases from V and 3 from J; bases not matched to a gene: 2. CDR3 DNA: TGTGCCAGCAGACAGGGGGCGGACACCGGGGAGCTGTTTTTT. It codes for CASRQGADTGELFF.

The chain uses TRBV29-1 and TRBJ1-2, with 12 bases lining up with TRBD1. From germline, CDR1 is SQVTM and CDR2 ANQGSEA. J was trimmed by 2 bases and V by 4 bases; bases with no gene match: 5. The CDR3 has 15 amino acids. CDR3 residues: CSVAGTGGANYGYTF. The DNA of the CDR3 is TGCAGCGTTGCAGGGACAGGGGGCGCGAACTATGGCTACACCTTC.

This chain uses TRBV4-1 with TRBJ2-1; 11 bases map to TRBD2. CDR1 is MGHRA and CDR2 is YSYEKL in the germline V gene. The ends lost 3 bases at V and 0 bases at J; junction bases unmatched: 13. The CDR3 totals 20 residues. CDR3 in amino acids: CASSQTLAGGLPPSYNEQFF. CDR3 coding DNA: TGCGCCAGCAGCCAGACCCTAGCGGGGGGTTTACCACCCTCCTACAATGAGCAGTTCTTC.

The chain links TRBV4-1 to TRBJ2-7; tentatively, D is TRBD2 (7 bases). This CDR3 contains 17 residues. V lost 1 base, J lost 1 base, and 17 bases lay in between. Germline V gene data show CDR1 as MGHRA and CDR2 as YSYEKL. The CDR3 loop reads CASSQGGGRKVSYEQYF. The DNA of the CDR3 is TGCGCCAGCAGCCAAGGGGGGGGCAGGAAGGTGTCCTACGAGCAGTACTTC.

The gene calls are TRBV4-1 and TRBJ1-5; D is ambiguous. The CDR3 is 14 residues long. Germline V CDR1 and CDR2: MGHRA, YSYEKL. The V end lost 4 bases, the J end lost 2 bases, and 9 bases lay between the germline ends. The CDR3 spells CASSPGPGNQPQHF. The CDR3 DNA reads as TGCGCCAGCAGCCCGGGTCCTGGCAATCAGCCCCAGCATTTT.

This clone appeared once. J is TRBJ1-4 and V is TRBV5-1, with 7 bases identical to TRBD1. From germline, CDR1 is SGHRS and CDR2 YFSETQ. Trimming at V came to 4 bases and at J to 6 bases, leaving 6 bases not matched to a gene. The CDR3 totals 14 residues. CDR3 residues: CASSHRGQDEKLFF. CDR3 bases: TGCGCCAGCAGCCACAGGGGCCAAGATGAAAAACTGTTTTTT.

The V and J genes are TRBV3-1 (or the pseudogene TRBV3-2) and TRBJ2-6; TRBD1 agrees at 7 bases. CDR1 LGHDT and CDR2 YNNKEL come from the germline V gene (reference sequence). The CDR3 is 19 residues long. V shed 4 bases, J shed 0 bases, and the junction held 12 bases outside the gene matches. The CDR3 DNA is TGTGCCAGCAGCCGAGTGGGACAGTCCCGCGGCTCTGGGGCCAACGTCCTGACTTTC. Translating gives CASSRVGQSRGSGANVLTF.

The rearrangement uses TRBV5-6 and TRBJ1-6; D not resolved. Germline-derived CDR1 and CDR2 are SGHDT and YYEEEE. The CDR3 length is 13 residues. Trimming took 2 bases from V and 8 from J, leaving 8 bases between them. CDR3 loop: CASSFGSHSPLHF. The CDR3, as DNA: TGTGCCAGCAGCTTCGGGAGCCATTCACCCCTCCACTTT.

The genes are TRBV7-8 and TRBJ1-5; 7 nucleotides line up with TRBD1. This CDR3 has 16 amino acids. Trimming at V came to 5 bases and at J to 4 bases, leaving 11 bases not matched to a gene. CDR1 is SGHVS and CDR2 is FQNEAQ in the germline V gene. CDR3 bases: TGTGCCAGCAGCACACGGGGACAGCCCCAAAATCAGCCCCAGCATTTT. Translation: CASSTRGQPQNQPQHF.

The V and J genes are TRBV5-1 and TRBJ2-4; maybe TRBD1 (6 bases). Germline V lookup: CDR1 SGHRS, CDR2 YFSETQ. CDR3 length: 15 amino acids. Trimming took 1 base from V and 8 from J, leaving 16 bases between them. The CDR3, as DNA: TGCGCCAGCAGCTTGTTTGGGGGCGGAGAGGACATTCAGTACTTC. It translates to CASSLFGGGEDIQYF.

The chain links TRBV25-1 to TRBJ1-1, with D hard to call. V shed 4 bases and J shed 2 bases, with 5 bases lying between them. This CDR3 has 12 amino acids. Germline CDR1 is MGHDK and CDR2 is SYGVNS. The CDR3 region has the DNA TGTGCCAGCAGTGGTCAAAACACTGAAGCTTTCTTT. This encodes CASSGQNTEAFF.

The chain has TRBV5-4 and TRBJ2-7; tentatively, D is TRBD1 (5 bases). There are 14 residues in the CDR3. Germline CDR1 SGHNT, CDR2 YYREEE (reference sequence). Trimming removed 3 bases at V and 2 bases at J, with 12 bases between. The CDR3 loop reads CASSSKTEAYEQYF. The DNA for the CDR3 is TGTGCCAGCAGCTCTAAGACAGAAGCCTACGAGCAGTACTTC. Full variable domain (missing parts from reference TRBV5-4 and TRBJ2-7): ETGVTQSPTHLIKTRGQQVTLRCSSQSGHNTVSWYQQALGQGPQFIFQYYREEENGRGNFPPRFSGLQFPNYSSELNVNALELDDSALYLCASSSKTEAYEQYFGPGTRLTVT.